The clone carrying this TCR beta chain was recorded many times. This entry belongs to a study of T-cell reconstitution after alpha-beta-depleted transplantation in children. CDR3 length equals 16 residues. The germline V gene has CDR1 SGHRS and CDR2 YFSETQ. V was cut by 0 bases and J by 3 bases, with 14 bases left in between. TCRbeta library construction was performed incorporating unique molecular identifiers. MiXCR was run by TCRdb on the PCR reads, yielding one entry per CDR3 protein. The table includes around 960,000 distinct CDR3 sequences, about 31% detected once. Sequencing used PBMCs, mostly from graft donor cells, obtained 360 days after TCRalphabeta/CD19-depleted stem cell transplant. This chain connects TRBV5-1 to TRBJ2-3, with TRBD2 as a possible D gene (5 bases). The receptor's source is a boy in the first two years of life who had a stem cell transplant for SCID, so the T cells may come from the graft donor. The CDR3 coding sequence is TGCGCCAGCAGCTTGGTCTTCGGGGTAGTAACAGATACGCAGTATTTT. Amino acids: CASSLVFGVVTDTQYF.